This T cell receptor beta chain was documented in a study of blood T cells in healthy people across ages. Study-wide results and limits: Unsorted PBMC input precluded a conclusive naive versus antigen-experienced comparison.

The V end lost 1 base, the J end lost 2 bases, and 4 bases lay between the germline ends. The CDR3 contains 12 residues. CDR1 GTSNPN and CDR2 SVGIG come from the germline V gene (reference sequence). Sample-barcoded 5' priming and a J-beta primer mix drove a second PCR of about 6 to 12 cycles. Every cDNA molecule carried a tag from a template-switch adaptor bearing 12 random nucleotides. TCRdb reanalysed the 5' RACE reads using MiXCR and keeps one entry per CDR3 protein. The repertoire includes about a million distinct CDR3 sequences, roughly 50% of them detected once, and under 15% sits in the top ten. This clonotype was observed once. Antigen specificity is unknown.

The V call is TRBV30, the J call TRBJ2-3; no clear D gene. Sequenced material: blood. The clonotype comes from a man between 25 and 39 years old in good health. CDR3 nucleotides: TGTGCCTGGAGTGCGTCCACAGATACGCAGTATTTT. Its translation is CAWSASTDTQYF.